This record looks at one T cell receptor (beta chain) sequence and its context. Its specificity is not known. Researchers ran the PCR with 60 Vbeta and 13 Jbeta primers. Authors' data handling: Some 12 million shared chains were among the about 80 million unique TCR beta chains that a later analysis counted. TCRdb's table, derived via immunoSEQ multiplex PCR, lists solely in-frame clones and lacks some. From that table come the V and J calls and clone size; the DNA was used to work out D and trimming. The sample records about 100,000 clones, roughly four fifths being singletons. The data originate from a study of cytomegalovirus exposure and HLA in healthy donors. Study-level background: Early released data comprised tens of millions of unique TCRs from HLA-typed donors. Findings of the study overall: Some TCR beta chains (about 170 of them) were listed as cytomegalovirus-associated.

The CDR3 consists of 12 residues. Trimming removed 1 base at V and 4 bases at J, with 4 bases between. Germline V CDR1 and CDR2: SGHAT, FQNNGV. The rearrangement joins TRBV11-2 to TRBJ2-5; D unclear. Sequenced: PBMCs. The clonotype was recovered from a male donor in good health and CMV-seropositive. Here the CDR3 DNA reads TGTGCCAGCAGCTTAGTTCGAGAGACCCAGTACTTC. Translation: CASSLVRETQYF.